This T cell receptor beta chain came from a study of T cells after yellow fever vaccination. The CDR3 has 12 residues. Germline CDR1 and CDR2: MNHEY and SVGAGI. Trimming removed 7 bases at V and 5 bases at J, with 9 bases between. Study conclusions and caveats: Post-booster repertoires again held most primary-vaccination clones (approximately 96% CD4, 80% to 90% CD8). Relatively few clonotypes were ones that appeared in both CD4 and CD8 compartments. Weaker overall, the secondary response nonetheless peaked faster (day 5 versus 15).

In its sample, this clonotype was seen many times. Its antigen is not known. It was through 5'RACE template switching that TCR cDNA was made, with a universal primer site and UMIs added. TCRdb redid the calling of the 5' RACE reads with MiXCR, one entry per CDR3 protein. Found here are 90,000 to 150,000 distinct CDR3 sequences, about 7% of them singletons; the top ten hold more than 2.5%. The sequence was obtained from a man aged 18 to 30 who received the YFV17D yellow fever vaccine. The chain couples TRBV6-5 to TRBJ1-3, with unresolved D. The sample consisted of CD4+ T cells sorted from PBMCs, taken approximately 47 days after the first yellow fever vaccination. As DNA, the CDR3 is TGTGCCAGCAAGGGCCTACGAAACACCATATATTTT. Translating gives CASKGLRNTIYF.